The text below deals with one T cell receptor beta chain. The antigen is not known. The sample comes from a study of CD8+ T cells in alopecia areata. The study's findings and limits: Among the top 100, expanded CD8+ clones were significantly decreased by tofacitinib, as was scalp clonality.

TCR sequencing used cDNA made by reverse transcription of extracted RNA. The protocol was immunoSEQ multiplex PCR, while the TCRdb copy is restricted to in-frame clones and leaves out a portion. The repertoire consists of some 160,000 clones, with 50% to 70% occurring once and the leading ten covering approximately 0.91%. The sample's treatment: oral pan-JAK inhibitor, 5-10 mg twice daily. Alopecia areata patients provided lesional scalp punch biopsies and peripheral blood, both collected for the study. The CDR3 runs 11 residues. Germline V gives CDR1 GTSNPN, CDR2 SVGIG (reference sequence). The germline V and J ends were trimmed by 8 bases and 3 bases, with 10 bases remaining between them.

This receptor was taken from a human donor with alopecia areata. Material: CD4+ T cells sorted from blood, obtained at week 4, from a patient treated with tofacitinib. This sequence joins TRBV30 and TRBJ1-2, with a tentative D call TRBD1 (6 bases). CDR3 DNA: TGTGCCGGACGACAGGACTATGGCTACACCTTC. Its translation: CAGRQDYGYTF.